The 23 T cell receptor beta chains in this list originate from one sample, sequenced in a study of blood T cell repertoires in COVID-19 (TCRdb year 2020). Libraries were prepared through the immunoSEQ multiplex PCR assay. The immuneACCESS repertoire file appears here via TCRdb, limited to in-frame rearrangements. These files lack a portion of the clones; in checked studies, under half of the deficit traces to unresolved V genes, and the cause of the others is not known. For this sample there are about 310,000 clones; 75% to 90% appear just once. In total, the top ten clones hold more than 2% of the sample. Sequencing used PBMCs or T cells enriched from blood (not recorded which). The receptors derive from a man under 40 who had recovered from COVID-19.

The chain uses TRBV19 and TRBJ2-5, with 7 positions matching TRBD2. The CDR3 loop spans 14 amino acids. CDR1 and CDR2 (germline): LNHDA, SQIVND (reference sequence). Trimming took 1 base from V and 5 from J; bases not matched to a gene: 4. The DNA for the CDR3 is TGTGCCAGTAGTATAGGGGGGGGATCGGAGACCCAGTACTTC. Translation: CASSIGGGSETQYF. The variable domain in full, with the rest retrieved from reference TRBV19 and TRBJ2-5, is DGGITQSPKYLFRKEGQNVTLSCEQNLNHDAMYWYRQDPGQGLRLIYYSQIVNDFQKGDIAEGYSVSREKKESFPLTVTSAQKNPTAFYLCASSIGGGSETQYFGPGTRLLVL.

The genes are TRBV18 and TRBJ1-1; unclear D gene. This CDR3 spans 13 amino acids. Germline CDR1 reads KGHSH; CDR2 reads LQKENI. V lost 3 bases and J lost 0, with 5 bases in between. This CDR3 is CASSPQLNTEAFF. The CDR3 DNA reads TGTGCCAGCTCACCTCAATTGAACACTGAAGCTTTCTTT.

The chain joins TRBV30 to TRBJ2-7; TRBD1 matches 8 bases. Per germline, CDR1 GTSNPN and CDR2 SVGIG (reference sequence). The CDR3 is 12 amino acids. Losses at the gene ends were 6 bases for V and 6 bases for J; bases not matched to a gene: 7. CDR3 protein: CACDRGGIEQYF. In DNA form, the CDR3 reads TGTGCCTGCGACAGGGGCGGAATCGAGCAGTACTTC.

The chain joins TRBV12-3 or TRBV12-4 to TRBJ1-2, with D possibly matching TRBD1 (6 bases). V was shortened by 6 bases and J by 5 bases, with 10 bases between the two germline ends. This CDR3 spans 12 amino acids. CDR3 amino acids: CASSPDRYGYTF. The CDR3 DNA reads as TGTGCCAGCAGCCCGGACAGATATGGCTACACCTTC.

The rearrangement joins TRBV5-1 to TRBJ2-3, with TRBD2 matching 8 bases. The germline CDR1 and CDR2 sequences are SGHRS and YFSETQ. This CDR3 contains 19 residues. With V trimmed by 2 bases and J by 0 bases, 14 bases remained unmatched. In DNA, the CDR3 is TGCGCCAGCAGCTTACCCCGACATACTAGCGGAGCGAGCACAGATACGCAGTATTTT. Protein product: CASSLPRHTSGASTDTQYF.

The chain combines TRBV25-1 with TRBJ1-1; D unclear. Germline CDR1 is MGHDK and CDR2 is SYGVNS. Deletions cut 4 bases from V and 4 bases from J, with 7 bases between. The CDR3 spans 12 residues. DNA of the CDR3: TGTGCCAGCAGTGGCCCAGGCACTGAAGCTTTCTTT. Translating gives CASSGPGTEAFF.

V and J are TRBV4-3 and TRBJ2-5; TRBD1 might be the D (7 bases). Germline V CDR1 and CDR2: LGHNA, YSLEER. This CDR3 region has 18 residues. V was clipped by 0 bases and J by 1 base, with 18 bases between them. The CDR3 DNA follows: TGCGCCAGCAGCCAAGATCAGGGGGGCGCGGGGTCCCAAGAGACCCAGTACTTC. Encoded protein: CASSQDQGGAGSQETQYF.

The genes are TRBV7-9 and TRBJ1-5; 9 nucleotides agree with TRBD1. The germline CDR1 and CDR2 sequences are SEHNR and FQNEAQ (reference sequence). Germline trimming cut 4 bases from V and 6 bases from J; bases unmatched to any gene: 10. CDR3 length: 16 amino acids. The CDR3 DNA is TGTGCCAGCAGCTCGACGGGACAGGGAGACAGTCAGCCCCAGCATTTT. This sequence encodes CASSSTGQGDSQPQHF.

In regard to this clone: One junction end does not reproduce the germline sequence, and a read error may be involved. This chain links TRBV12-3 or TRBV12-4 with TRBJ2-7; D is possibly TRBD2 (6 bases). The CDR3 is 12 amino acids. CDR3 nucleotide sequence: TGTGCCAGCAGTTTACGGGGGTACGAACAGTACTTC. Translating gives CASSLRGYEQYF.

V and J are TRBV4-1 and TRBJ1-2, with 9 bases fitting TRBD1. From germline, CDR1 is MGHRA and CDR2 YSYEKL. The length of the CDR3 is 16 residues. With 1 base clipped from V and 4 bases from J, the junction kept 7 bases outside the gene matches. CDR3 nucleotide sequence: TGCGCCAGCAGCCAAGGTTCCGGGACAGGGAGCTATGGCTACACCTTC. Amino acid sequence: CASSQGSGTGSYGYTF.

The rearrangement links TRBV4-2 to TRBJ2-3; 9 nucleotides line up with TRBD2. This CDR3 contains 17 residues. From germline, CDR1 is LGHNA and CDR2 YNFKEQ. The V segment lost 0 bases and the J segment 2 bases; nucleotides outside the gene matches: 6. CDR3 amino acids: CASSQDPLAGNTDTQYF. In nucleotides, the CDR3 is TGTGCCAGCAGCCAAGATCCGCTAGCGGGGAACACAGATACGCAGTATTTT.

The chain employs TRBV5-8 and TRBJ1-3; possible D gene TRBD1, 5 bases. Between the trimmed V and J ends, which lost 4 bases and 0 bases, there was a span of 14 bases. Per the germline V gene, CDR1 is SGHTS and CDR2 is YDEGEE. The CDR3 has 16 amino acids. The chain's CDR3 is CASSPRQKSSGNTIYF. The CDR3, as DNA: TGTGCCAGCAGCCCGCGACAGAAGAGCTCTGGAAACACCATATATTTT.

The chain has TRBV5-5 and TRBJ2-1; 7 nucleotides agree with TRBD1. This CDR3 has 15 residues. The germline CDR1 and CDR2 sequences are SGHKS and YYEKEE (reference sequence). Unmatched junction bases numbered 7, after V lost 3 bases and J lost 4 bases. CDR3 sequence (DNA): TGTGCCAGCAGCTCGGACGGACAGGAGTACAATGAGCAGTTCTTC. Its translation: CASSSDGQEYNEQFF.

The V call is TRBV6-6, the J call TRBJ1-1, with a possible D match to TRBD1 (5 bases). The CDR3 covers 15 residues. Per the germline V gene, CDR1 is MNHNY and CDR2 is SVGAGI (reference sequence). V lost 2 bases to trimming and J lost 0 bases, with 10 bases between them. For the CDR3, the DNA is TGTGCCAGCAGTTACACGGACATCATGAACACTGAAGCTTTCTTT. Translation: CASSYTDIMNTEAFF.

V usage is TRBV4-2 and J usage is TRBJ2-2, with 9 bases fitting TRBD1. CDR1 and CDR2 from the germline V gene are LGHNA and YNFKEQ. This CDR3 has 15 residues. Trimming removed 4 bases from V and 5 bases from J; junction bases left unmatched: 5. CDR3: CASSPGQGGTGELFF. DNA of the CDR3: TGTGCCAGCAGCCCGGGACAGGGCGGGACCGGGGAGCTGTTTTTT.

This chain uses TRBV30 with TRBJ2-6; TRBD1 matches 7 bases. Germline V lookup: CDR1 GTSNPN, CDR2 SVGIG (reference sequence). The CDR3 contains 15 residues. The V gene end was trimmed by 4 bases and the J gene end by 1 base; junction bases not matched to a gene: 4. The CDR3 loop is CAWTKDRSGANVLTF. CDR3 coding DNA: TGTGCCTGGACCAAGGACAGGTCTGGGGCCAACGTCCTGACTTTC.

V and J are TRBV2 and TRBJ1-4, with 11 bases that match TRBD1. Germline CDR1 reads SNHLY; CDR2 reads FYNNEI. Germline trimming cut 7 bases from V and 3 bases from J; bases unmatched to any gene: 4. This CDR3 region has 15 residues. CDR3 nucleotide sequence: TGTGCCAGCAATGGACAGGGGGCATCTAATGAAAAACTGTTTTTT. Translation gives CASNGQGASNEKLFF. Full variable domain (missing parts from reference TRBV2 and TRBJ1-4): EPEVTQTPSHQVTQMGQEVILRCVPISNHLYFYWYRQILGQKVEFLVSFYNNEISEKSEIFDDQFSVERPDGSNFTLKIRSTKLEDSAMYFCASNGQGASNEKLFFGSGTQLSVL.

The V gene is TRBV6-5, the J gene TRBJ1-1; D is unresolved. From germline, CDR1 is MNHEY and CDR2 SVGAGI. V lost 5 bases and J lost 4, with 11 bases in between. The CDR3 has 13 amino acids. For the CDR3, the DNA is TGTGCCAGCAGTCCAGATCGGGGCACTGAAGCTTTCTTT. Amino acid sequence: CASSPDRGTEAFF.

Regarding this clone: In the same sample, other DNA sequences code for this CDR3. The chain recombines TRBV12-3 or TRBV12-4 with TRBJ1-1; D remains unclear. This CDR3 comprises 12 residues. V was trimmed by 2 bases and J by 7 bases, leaving 8 bases between them. The CDR3 here is CASSLSGGEAFF. The CDR3 DNA reads TGTGCCAGCAGTTTAAGTGGCGGTGAAGCTTTCTTT.

The chain recombines TRBV12-3 or TRBV12-4 with TRBJ2-6; D unresolved. This CDR3 contains 13 residues. V gave up 6 bases and J gave up 4 bases, with 7 bases separating them. The CDR3: CASSLGGANVLTF. DNA of the CDR3: TGTGCCAGCAGCCTCGGGGGGGCCAACGTCCTGACTTTC.

CDR3: CASSSPGQNPNEQFF. CDR3 sequence (DNA): TGTGCCAGCAGCTCACCGGGACAGAATCCCAATGAGCAGTTCTTC. The chain carries TRBV7-3 and TRBJ2-1; TRBD1 matches at 7 bases. V gave up 4 bases and J gave up 6 bases; unmatched junction bases: 9. The CDR3 sequence is 15 residues long. Germline-derived CDR1 and CDR2 are SGHTA and FQGTGA. The variable domain in full, completed from reference TRBV7-3 and TRBJ2-1, reads GAGVSQTPSNKVTEKGKYVELRCDPISGHTALYWYRQSLGQGPEFLIYFQGTGAADDSGLPNDRFFAVRPEGSVSTLKIQRTERGDSAVYLCASSSPGQNPNEQFFGPGTRLTVL.

This sequence joins TRBV7-2 and TRBJ2-7, with 14 bases that match TRBD2. This CDR3 has 18 amino acids. Per the germline V gene, CDR1 is SGHTA and CDR2 is FQGNSA. Losses at the gene ends were 4 bases for V and 5 bases for J; bases not matched to a gene: 13. CDR3 sequence reads: CASSSHRLAGGPRNEQYF. CDR3 DNA: TGTGCCAGCAGCTCCCACCGACTAGCGGGGGGGCCGCGGAACGAGCAGTACTTC.

The chain joins TRBV5-1 to TRBJ2-1; 7 nucleotides agree with TRBD1. Germline loops: CDR1 SGHRS, CDR2 YFSETQ. The CDR3 runs 14 residues. J lost 5 bases, V lost 4 bases, and 6 bases had no gene match. CDR3 in DNA: TGCGCCAGCAGCCCGGGACAGACTAACAATGAGCAGTTCTTC. Protein sequence: CASSPGQTNNEQFF.